The rows below give T cell receptor beta chains drawn from one sample of a study of cytomegalovirus exposure and HLA in healthy donors. TCRdb keeps only in-frame clones here, not all; method: immunoSEQ multiplex PCR. The table lists around 190,000 clones, about four fifths of them singletons. The sample consisted of PBMCs. All receptors derive from a woman aged 50 to 60 in good health and CMV-seronegative. Both conserved end residues are part of each CDR3. Size tells how often a clone was seen (once, few, many) or the class of an expanded clone, and some rows leave it out.

TRBV28	.	16	TRBJ2-1	CAGMSTEARSYNEQFF
TRBV13	.	16	TRBJ2-3	CASSLDRGGGTDTQYF
TRBV5-5	.	11	TRBJ1-2	CASRANYGYTF
TRBV7-3	.	16	TRBJ2-5	CASSTREKGAGETQYF
TRBV15	.	15	TRBJ2-5	CATSRLGSREETQYF
TRBV12-5	.	15	TRBJ1-3	CASGTQGAKGNTIYF
TRBV6-1	.	12	TRBJ2-7	CATRTGLYEQYF
TRBV27	.	12	TRBJ1-2	CASSKGGFGYTF
TRBV7-9	few	15	TRBJ2-5	CASSGGTDEQETQYF
TRBV28	once	15	TRBJ2-3	CASSYGGIVADTQYF
TRBV29-1	.	14	TRBJ1-2	CSVEGPGQVYGYTF
TRBV7-2	.	12	TRBJ1-2	CASSPVGGGYTF
TRBV9	few	16	TRBJ2-2	CASSLTSGRLSGELFF
TRBV9	.	13	TRBJ2-1	CASSAFSGNEQFF
TRBV7-3	.	12	TRBJ1-1	CASSYTGGEAFF
TRBV7-2	.	15	TRBJ2-1	CASSLGLAGTGEQFF
TRBV5-8	.	18	TRBJ2-2	CASKRGGQFQTNTGELFF
TRBV4-3	few	15	TRBJ2-3	CASSQGHASTDTQYF
TRBV9	.	12	TRBJ1-2	CASSTGNYGYTF
TRBV6-5	.	15	TRBJ2-7	CASSYSQGLAGEQYF
TRBV27	.	13	TRBJ1-6	CACGWVADSPLHF
TRBV19	.	13	TRBJ2-6	CASRDRRANVLTF
TRBV4-1	.	13	TRBJ2-5	CASSRGIKETQYF
TRBV19	few	15	TRBJ1-1	CASSIAAGAATEAFF
TRBV7-2	.	18	TRBJ2-1	CASSPRLGTSGSRNEQFF
TRBV28	.	14	TRBJ1-2	CASSKTQGFMGYTF
TRBV6-1	.	14	.	CASSAQRGSYEQYF
TRBV5-1	.	13	TRBJ2-3	CASSTGRTDTQYF
TRBV15	.	16	TRBJ2-2	CATSRPSGANTGELFF
TRBV5-1	.	14	TRBJ2-7	CASSLNRGSYEQYF
TRBV7-7	once	20	TRBJ2-7	CASSLGAAHGPGGHGDEQYF
TRBV19	.	16	TRBJ1-6	CASQGGGSSYNSPLHF
TRBV7-9	few	17	TRBJ2-7	CASSFWALGNTPYEQYF
TRBV30	.	12	TRBJ1-1	CAWSQGSTEAFF
TRBV30	few	13	TRBJ1-2	CAWSPETNYGYTF
TRBV9	.	13	TRBJ1-2	CASSVGGSLSYTF
TRBV25-1	few	15	TRBJ1-5	CASSELGAANQPQHF
TRBV5-4	few	16	TRBJ2-2	CASSLGGLAGDGELFF
TRBV2	.	19	TRBJ2-7	CASSNRRTSGGQIAYEQYF
TRBV5-5	many	14	TRBJ1-1	CASSDTATGTEAFF
TRBV2	.	12	TRBJ2-7	CASRDTAYEQYF